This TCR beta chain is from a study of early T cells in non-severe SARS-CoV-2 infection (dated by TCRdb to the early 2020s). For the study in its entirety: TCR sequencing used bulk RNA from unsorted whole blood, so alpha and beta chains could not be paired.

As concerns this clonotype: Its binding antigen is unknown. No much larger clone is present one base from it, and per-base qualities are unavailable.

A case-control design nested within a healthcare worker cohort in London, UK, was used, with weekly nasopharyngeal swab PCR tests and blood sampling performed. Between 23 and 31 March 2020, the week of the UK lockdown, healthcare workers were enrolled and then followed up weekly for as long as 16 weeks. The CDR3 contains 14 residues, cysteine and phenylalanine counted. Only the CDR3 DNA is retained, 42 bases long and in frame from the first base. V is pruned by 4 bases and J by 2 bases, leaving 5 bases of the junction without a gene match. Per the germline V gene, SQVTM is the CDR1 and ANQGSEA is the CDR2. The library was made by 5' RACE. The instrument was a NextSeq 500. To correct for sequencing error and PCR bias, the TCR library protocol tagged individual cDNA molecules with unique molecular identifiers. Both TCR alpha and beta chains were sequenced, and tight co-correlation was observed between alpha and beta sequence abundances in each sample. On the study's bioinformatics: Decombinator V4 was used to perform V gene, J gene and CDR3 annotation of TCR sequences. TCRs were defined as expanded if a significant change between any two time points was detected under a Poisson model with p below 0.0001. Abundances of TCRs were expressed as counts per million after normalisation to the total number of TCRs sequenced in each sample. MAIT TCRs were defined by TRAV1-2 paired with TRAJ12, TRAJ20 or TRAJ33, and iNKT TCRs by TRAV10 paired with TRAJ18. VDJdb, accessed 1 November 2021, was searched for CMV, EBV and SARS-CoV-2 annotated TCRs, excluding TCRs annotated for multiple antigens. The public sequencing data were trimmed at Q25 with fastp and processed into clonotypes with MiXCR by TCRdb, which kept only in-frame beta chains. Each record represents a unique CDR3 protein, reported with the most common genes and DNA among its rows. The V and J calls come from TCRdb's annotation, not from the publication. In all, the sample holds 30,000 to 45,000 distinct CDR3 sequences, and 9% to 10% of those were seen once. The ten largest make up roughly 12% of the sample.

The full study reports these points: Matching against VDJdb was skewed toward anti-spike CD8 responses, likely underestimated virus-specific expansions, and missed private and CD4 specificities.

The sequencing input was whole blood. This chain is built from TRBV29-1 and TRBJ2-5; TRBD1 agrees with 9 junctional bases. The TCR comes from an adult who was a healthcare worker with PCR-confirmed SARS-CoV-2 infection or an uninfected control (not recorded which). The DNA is TGCAGCGTTGGGGGACAGGGTAAACAAGAGACCCAGTACTTC. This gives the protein CSVGGQGKQETQYF.